Presented here are 10 T cell receptor beta chains from one specimen sequenced in a study of blood T cell repertoires in COVID-19. Repertoires were generated with immunoSEQ multiplex PCR, while TCRdb's copy carries only in-frame clones and drops some. The sample has around 270,000 clones; approximately 92% are singletons. Material for sequencing was peripheral blood. The receptors originated from a young adult with COVID-19, enrolled during active disease.

The chain carries TRBV7-9 and TRBJ1-1, with 8 bases lining up with TRBD1. Germline V gives CDR1 SEHNR, CDR2 FQNEAQ (reference sequence). V was clipped by 6 bases and J by 5 bases; unmatched bases: 8. The CDR3 has 14 residues. The CDR3 sequence: CASRPTGVETEAFF. For the CDR3, the DNA is TGTGCCAGCAGACCGACAGGGGTGGAAACTGAAGCTTTCTTT.

The chain links TRBV28 to TRBJ1-2; D uncertain. This CDR3 region has 14 residues. Germline V gene sequence: CDR1 MDHEN, CDR2 SYDVKM. With 6 bases removed from V and 3 bases from J, the gap between germline ends came to 14 bases. CDR3 sequence reads: CASSPRLSYYGYTF. The CDR3 DNA is TGTGCCAGCAGCCCCCGTTTGAGTTACTATGGCTACACCTTC.

The chain recombines TRBV7-2 with TRBJ1-2; no clear D gene. From germline, CDR1 is SGHTA and CDR2 FQGNSA. The CDR3 spans 15 residues. The germline V and J ends were trimmed by 3 bases and 0 bases, with 11 bases remaining between them. For the CDR3, the DNA is TGTGCCAGCAGCTTCCGGGAACCTTCTAACTATGGCTACACCTTC. This gives the protein CASSFREPSNYGYTF.

This clone has a single count. This chain joins TRBV6-2 or TRBV6-3 and TRBJ2-3, with D possibly TRBD2 on 6 matching bases. CDR1 is MNHEY and CDR2 is SVGEGT in the germline V gene. The CDR3 contains 15 residues. The ends were cut back, 3 bases at V and 2 bases at J, with 12 bases in the middle. The CDR3 sequence is CASSYSSADTDTQYF. CDR3 nucleotides: TGTGCCAGCAGTTATTCTAGCGCAGACACAGATACGCAGTATTTT.

The chain carries TRBV6-1 and TRBJ2-3; the D gene is possibly TRBD2 (6 bases). The germline V gene has CDR1 MNHNS and CDR2 SASEGT. Between the trimmed V and J ends, which lost 3 bases and 2 bases, there was a span of 9 bases. The CDR3 spans 14 residues. For the CDR3, the DNA is TGTGCCAGCAGTGATGCGGGATTCACAGATACGCAGTATTTT. As protein: CASSDAGFTDTQYF.

This chain uses TRBV27 with TRBJ2-7; 7 positions agree with TRBD2. The CDR3 loop spans 15 amino acids. Germline loops: CDR1 MNHEY, CDR2 SMNVEV (reference sequence). J gave up 4 bases and V 2 bases, and 8 bases lay outside the gene matches. The CDR3 nucleotides are TGTGCCAGCAGTTTACGGGCGGGAGCCCGGTACGAGCAGTACTTC. Its translation is CASSLRAGARYEQYF.

J is TRBJ2-3 and V is TRBV19, with TRBD2 matching over 13 bases. Germline lookup yields CDR1 LNHDA and CDR2 SQIVND (reference sequence). This CDR3 spans 15 amino acids. Trimming took 7 bases from V and 5 from J; bases not matched to a gene: 6. The CDR3 loop is CASTGLAGVVDTQYF. The CDR3 DNA reads TGTGCCAGTACCGGACTAGCGGGAGTGGTAGATACGCAGTATTTT.

This clone was seen once. V usage is TRBV6-2 or TRBV6-3 and J usage is TRBJ2-7; TRBD2 agrees at 7 bases. Per germline, CDR1 MNHEY and CDR2 SVGEGT. CDR3 length: 16 residues. V lost 0 bases, J lost 2 bases, and 7 bases stayed unmatched. The CDR3, as DNA: TGTGCCAGCAGTTACTCCTTGCGGGAGCCCACCTACGAGCAGTACTTC. Translating it yields CASSYSLREPTYEQYF.

This rearrangement joins TRBV9 to TRBJ1-6; possible D gene TRBD1, 6 bases. V dropped 5 bases and J dropped 8 bases, with 14 bases sitting between them. CDR1 and CDR2 (germline): SGDLS, YYNGEE. The length of the CDR3 is 14 residues. The CDR3 protein is CASRPGEGYSPLHF. The CDR3 DNA sequence: TGTGCCAGCAGACCAGGGGAGGGCTATTCACCCCTCCACTTT.

This chain uses TRBV28 with TRBJ1-2; 9 positions agree with TRBD1. This CDR3 is built from 13 residues. The germline gives CDR1 MDHEN, CDR2 SYDVKM. J lost 4 bases, V lost 11 bases, and 8 bases had no gene match. This CDR3 is CAGTDRGGYGYTF. The DNA for the CDR3 is TGTGCCGGGACCGACAGGGGGGGCTATGGCTACACCTTC.